This TCR beta chain appears in the sequencing data of a study of blood T cell repertoires in COVID-19. Study overall: T cells, B-cell-depleted T cells, or PBMCs supplied cDNA or gDNA.

This clone was seen just once. Some clones are missing from TCRdb's copy, which holds only in-frame ones; the method was immunoSEQ multiplex PCR. The table shows 55,000 to 80,000 clones, with around four fifths occurring only once. V lost 6 bases, J lost 0 bases, and 8 bases stayed unmatched. CDR1 is SGHAT and CDR2 is FQNNGV in the germline V gene. The CDR3 runs to 17 residues. The sequenced sample consisted of peripheral blood. This chain connects TRBV11-2 to TRBJ2-1; TRBD1 matches at 10 bases. The receptor's source is a middle-aged man with active COVID-19. The CDR3 sequence is CASSFGQGGISYNEQFF. Here the CDR3 DNA reads TGTGCCAGCAGTTTCGGACAGGGGGGAATCTCCTACAATGAGCAGTTCTTC.